This record covers a single T cell receptor (beta chain). The antigen remains unidentified. This sample was taken from a study of T cell responses to AZD1222 COVID-19 vaccine. Study-level points and caveats: The study reported that nearly half of spike-specific TCRs target unmutated variant regions. Spike-wide coverage was observed for vaccine-associated CD4 TCRs, with dominant responses at 160-218 and 743-854. Clonal diversity was possibly underestimated; the donors were predominantly white British and more often female.

CDR3 length: 14 amino acids. Germline V gene sequence: CDR1 SGHDT, CDR2 YYEEEE. Trimming removed 0 bases from V and 2 bases from J, with 6 bases in between. Method: immunoSEQ multiplex PCR; TCRdb's copy keeps in-frame clones and lacks some. The sample shows about 140,000 clones, approximately 94% of them seen only once. The source of this sequence is an adult in good health. Sequences were derived from peripheral blood, sampled on day 0 of AZD1222 vaccination. This chain uses TRBV5-6 with TRBJ1-3; D remains unclear. The CDR3 protein is CASSLVGAGNTIYF. The CDR3 coding sequence is TGTGCCAGCAGCTTGGTAGGTGCTGGAAACACCATATATTTT.